The 8 T cell receptor beta chains given below trace back to one sample, sequenced in a study of T cell repertoires in cytomegalovirus infection. TCRdb reanalysed the reads using MiXCR and keeps one entry per CDR3 protein. The data show about 490,000 distinct CDR3 sequences, 16% seen once. The material sequenced was CD8+ T cells from PBMCs. These receptors were obtained from a human donor in good health (CMV status not recorded). Some clones in this sample may be carry-over from other donors' samples.

This clonotype was recorded many times. V usage is TRBV7-9 and J usage is TRBJ2-3, with D possibly being TRBD1 (5 bases). Trimming removed 4 bases from V and 2 bases from J, with 13 bases in between. The germline CDR1 and CDR2 sequences are SEHNR and FQNEAQ (reference sequence). The CDR3 has 15 amino acids. The CDR3 loop is CASSSQGDPTDTQYF. CDR3 nucleotide sequence: TGTGCCAGCAGCTCTCAAGGGGATCCCACAGATACGCAGTATTTT.

This rearrangement joins TRBV13 to TRBJ2-1; a possible D gene is TRBD1 (7 bases). There are 16 residues in the CDR3. Germline V gives CDR1 PRHDT, CDR2 FYEKMQ (reference sequence). V gave up 5 bases and J gave up 0 bases, with 14 bases separating them. DNA of the CDR3: TGTGCCAGCAGCACCAGGGGGGTTCGCTCCTACAATGAGCAGTTCTTC. It codes for CASSTRGVRSYNEQFF.

This sequence joins TRBV11-2 and TRBJ2-7; 10 nucleotides align to TRBD2. The CDR3 sequence is 17 residues long. Germline trimming cut 7 bases from V and 6 bases from J; bases unmatched to any gene: 18. Germline V lookup: CDR1 SGHAT, CDR2 FQNNGV. CDR3 in DNA: TGTGCCAGCAACCCTCGTCTAGCGGGAGCTCTCTCAGTCGAGCAGTACTTC. It codes for CASNPRLAGALSVEQYF.

The table lists this clonotype with many counts. The rearrangement joins TRBV7-9 to TRBJ1-3; no clear D gene. V lost 5 bases to trimming and J lost 2 bases, with 4 bases between them. The CDR3 loop spans 12 amino acids. Germline CDR1 and CDR2: SEHNR and FQNEAQ (reference sequence). CDR3 region: CASSGTGNTIYF. In DNA form, the CDR3 reads TGTGCCAGCAGCGGTACTGGAAACACCATATATTTT.

The sample holds many counts of this clonotype. This sequence joins TRBV2 and TRBJ1-5, with D perhaps matching TRBD1 (5 bases). There are 14 residues in the CDR3. The germline V and J ends were trimmed by 3 bases and 0 bases, with 6 bases remaining between them. Germline CDR1 and CDR2: SNHLY and FYNNEI. CDR3: CASSETVSNQPQHF. The CDR3, as DNA: TGTGCCAGCAGTGAGACAGTTAGCAATCAGCCCCAGCATTTT.

V is TRBV9 and J is TRBJ2-3, with D perhaps TRBD1 (6 bases). The germline V and J ends were trimmed by 0 bases and 4 bases, with 9 bases remaining between them. In germline, CDR1 is SGDLS, CDR2 YYNGEE. This CDR3 has 14 amino acids. The CDR3 sequence: CASSVDGGADTQYF. The CDR3 bases are TGTGCCAGCAGCGTAGATGGGGGCGCAGATACGCAGTATTTT.

This clonotype was detected ten times or more. The chain links TRBV7-8 to TRBJ2-1; either TRBD1 or TRBD2 may supply D (6 bases each). Trimming stripped 5 bases from V and 0 bases from J, with 14 bases between. Germline V gene lookup returns CDR1 SGHVS and CDR2 FQNEAQ. The CDR3 has 16 amino acids. CDR3 amino acids: CASSNYGGPSYNEQFF. CDR3 in DNA: TGTGCCAGCAGCAACTATGGGGGGCCCTCCTACAATGAGCAGTTCTTC.

V usage is TRBV12-3 or TRBV12-4 and J usage is TRBJ1-2, with 10 bases matching TRBD1. The length of the CDR3 is 14 residues. J was trimmed by 7 bases and V by 6 bases; bases with no gene match: 8. In DNA, the CDR3 is TGTGCCAGCAGCCCGGACAGGGGGATGAGTGGCTACACCTTC. The encoded protein is CASSPDRGMSGYTF.